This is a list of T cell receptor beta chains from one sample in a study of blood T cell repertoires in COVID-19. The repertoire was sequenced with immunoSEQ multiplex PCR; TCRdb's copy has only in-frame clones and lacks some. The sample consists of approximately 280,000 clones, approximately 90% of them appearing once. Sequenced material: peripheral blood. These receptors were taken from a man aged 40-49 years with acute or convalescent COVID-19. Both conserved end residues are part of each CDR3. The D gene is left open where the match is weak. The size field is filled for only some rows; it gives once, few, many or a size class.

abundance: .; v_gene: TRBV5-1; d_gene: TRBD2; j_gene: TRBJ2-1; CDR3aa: CASSFGLAGGREFF; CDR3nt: TGCGCCAGCAGCTTTGGACTAGCGGGGGGCCGGGAGTTCTTC
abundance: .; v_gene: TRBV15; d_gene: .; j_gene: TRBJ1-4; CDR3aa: CATSRGASATNEKLFF; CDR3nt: TGTGCCACCAGCAGAGGGGCGTCCGCAACTAATGAAAAACTGTTTTTT
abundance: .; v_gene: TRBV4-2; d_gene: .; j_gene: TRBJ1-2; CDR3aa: CASSEDRVYGYTF; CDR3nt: TGTGCCAGCAGCGAGGACAGAGTCTATGGCTACACCTTC
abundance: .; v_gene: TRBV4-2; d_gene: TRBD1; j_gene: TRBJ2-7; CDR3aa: CASSQEGQGGYEQYF; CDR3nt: TGTGCCAGCAGCCAAGAAGGACAGGGAGGTTACGAGCAGTACTTC
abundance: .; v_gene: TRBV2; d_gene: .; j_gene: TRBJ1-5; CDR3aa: CASSESRVNQPQHF; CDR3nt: TGTGCCAGCAGTGAATCAAGAGTCAATCAGCCCCAGCATTTT
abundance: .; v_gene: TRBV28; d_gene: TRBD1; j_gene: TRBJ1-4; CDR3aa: CASSLGGQGNEKLFF; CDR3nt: TGTGCCAGCAGTTTAGGGGGACAGGGGAATGAAAAACTGTTTTTT
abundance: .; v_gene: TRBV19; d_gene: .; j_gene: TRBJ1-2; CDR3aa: CASSPRGRMGYTF; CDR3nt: TGTGCCAGTAGTCCGCGAGGTCGGATGGGCTACACCTTC
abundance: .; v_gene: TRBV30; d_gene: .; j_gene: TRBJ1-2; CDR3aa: CAWSNTYYGYTF; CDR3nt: TGTGCCTGGAGTAACACATACTATGGCTACACCTTC
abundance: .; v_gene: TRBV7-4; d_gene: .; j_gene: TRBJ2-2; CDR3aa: CASSFEVTNTGELFF; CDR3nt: TGTGCCAGCAGCTTTGAGGTAACGAACACCGGGGAGCTGTTTTTT
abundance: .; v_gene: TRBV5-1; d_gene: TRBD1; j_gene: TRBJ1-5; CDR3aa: CASSPGQGESNQPQHF; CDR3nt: TGCGCCAGCAGCCCAGGACAGGGGGAGAGCAATCAGCCCCAGCATTTT
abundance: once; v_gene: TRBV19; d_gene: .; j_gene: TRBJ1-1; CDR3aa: CASSIDQGSEAFF; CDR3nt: TGTGCCAGTAGTATAGATCAGGGTAGTGAAGCTTTCTTT